What follows are 12 T cell receptor beta chains derived from one specimen sequenced in a study of blood T cell repertoires in COVID-19. Clones were read by immunoSEQ multiplex PCR, and TCRdb kept only the in-frame ones, dropping some. The table shows approximately 300,000 clones, with 84% occurring only once. Sequenced input: peripheral blood. These receptors were taken from a person between 65 and 80 years old with COVID-19, enrolled during active disease.

The chain has TRBV7-8 and TRBJ1-1; weak D call: TRBD1 (5 bases). The CDR3 extends over 15 amino acids. The ends were cut back, 0 bases at V and 2 bases at J, with 10 bases in the middle. CDR1 SGHVS and CDR2 FQNEAQ come from the germline V gene. CDR3 nucleotides: TGTGCCAGCAGCTTAGCGGGGCAGGGAAACACTGAAGCTTTCTTT. Protein: CASSLAGQGNTEAFF. The whole variable domain, remainder taken from reference TRBV7-8 and TRBJ1-1, is GAGVSQSPRYKVAKRGQDVALRCDPISGHVSLFWYQQALGQGPEFLTYFQNEAQLDKSGLPSDRFFAERPEGSVSTLKIQRTQQEDSAVYLCASSLAGQGNTEAFFGQGTRLTVV.

This clone was observed a single time. The genes are TRBV19 and TRBJ2-7, with a tentative D call TRBD1 (5 bases). The CDR3 spans 14 residues. V was pared by 5 bases and J by 10 bases, with 21 bases between. Looked up from germline, CDR1 is LNHDA and CDR2 is SQIVND (reference sequence). CDR3 sequence (DNA): TGTGCCAGTAGTTCCGAAGCCGCCGACAGTCCCCAGTACTTC. Translation: CASSSEAADSPQYF.

V and J are TRBV12-3 or TRBV12-4 and TRBJ2-7, with D perhaps matching TRBD2 (6 bases). Trimming removed 2 bases from V and 6 bases from J, with 8 bases in between. The CDR3 spans 12 residues. The CDR3 nucleotides read TGTGCCAGCAGTTTAAGGCGGGGCGAGCAGTACTTC. Translating it yields CASSLRRGEQYF.

The V call is TRBV19, the J call TRBJ2-3, with TRBD2 as a possible D gene (6 bases). Per the germline V gene, CDR1 is LNHDA and CDR2 is SQIVND (reference sequence). The CDR3 is made up of 15 amino acids. Trimming pared 7 bases from V and 2 bases from J, leaving 16 bases between. CDR3 sequence: CASNFGAGTTDTQYF. As DNA, the CDR3 is TGTGCCAGTAACTTCGGGGCGGGGACCACAGATACGCAGTATTTT. The variable domain in full, with the rest retrieved from reference TRBV19 and TRBJ2-3, is DGGITQSPKYLFRKEGQNVTLSCEQNLNHDAMYWYRQDPGQGLRLIYYSQIVNDFQKGDIAEGYSVSREKKESFPLTVTSAQKNPTAFYLCASNFGAGTTDTQYFGPGTRLTVL.

The chain employs TRBV7-2 and TRBJ1-1; TRBD1 aligns across 8 bases. The CDR3 length is 14 residues. With V trimmed by 4 bases and J by 8 bases, 9 bases remained unmatched. CDR1 is SGHTA, CDR2 FQGNSA, per germline. The CDR3 loop reads CASSYRGQGLEAFF. The CDR3 DNA follows: TGTGCCAGCAGCTACCGAGGACAGGGTCTAGAAGCTTTCTTT.

The rearrangement links TRBV5-1 to TRBJ1-6, with TRBD1 matching 9 bases. Germline V CDR1 and CDR2: SGHRS, YFSETQ. Trimming cost V 3 bases and J 10 bases; bases outside gene matches: 5. The CDR3 loop spans 14 amino acids. The CDR3 sequence: CASSWGQGGSPLHF. CDR3 nucleotide sequence: TGCGCCAGCAGCTGGGGACAGGGAGGGTCACCCCTCCACTTT.

The rearrangement joins TRBV10-3 to TRBJ1-2, with D uncertain. Looked up from germline, CDR1 is ENHRY and CDR2 is SYGVKD. This CDR3 is built from 13 residues. V lost 8 bases to trimming and J lost 2 bases, with 12 bases between them. DNA for the CDR3: TGTGCCATCGGATTCGGCGGAAACTATGGCTACACCTTC. Translation gives CAIGFGGNYGYTF.

For the CDR3, the DNA is TGTGCCAGCAGCGTAGACGTCGGTGTTGGGGGCCCATCCGCGGGTGGCATTCAGTACTTC. Its translation: CASSVDVGVGGPSAGGIQYF. This sequence joins TRBV9 and TRBJ2-4; perhaps TRBD1 as D (6 bases). CDR3 length equals 20 residues. Germline CDR1 is SGDLS and CDR2 is YYNGEE. The V end was cut by 0 bases, the J end by 9 bases, with 31 bases between.

The CDR3 DNA reads TGTGCCAGCAGCTGGAAAGGGGAGGCAGATACGCAGTATTTT. Amino acids: CASSWKGEADTQYF. J is TRBJ2-3 and V is TRBV7-2, with a weak D call TRBD2 (6 bases). V was cut by 4 bases and J by 4 bases, with 12 bases left in between. The CDR3 has 14 residues. Germline CDR1 is SGHTA and CDR2 is FQGNSA.

The chain uses TRBV11-2 and TRBJ2-5, with a tentative D call TRBD1 (6 bases). V lost 2 bases, J lost 2 bases, and 15 bases lay in between. The germline CDR1 and CDR2 sequences are SGHAT and FQNNGV. The CDR3 is made up of 16 amino acids. Written as DNA, the CDR3 is TGTGCCAGCAGCTTATATGGGGGCGTTCGACAAGAGACCCAGTACTTC. Its protein product is CASSLYGGVRQETQYF.

The rearrangement joins TRBV11-3 to TRBJ2-2; 13 bases are a match to TRBD2. This CDR3 has 18 residues. Germline-derived CDR1 and CDR2 are SGHNT and YENEEA. Trimming at V came to 1 base and at J to 3 bases, leaving 5 bases not matched to a gene. CDR3 in DNA: TGTGCCAGCAGCTTAGTTGGGACTAGCGGGGTTGACACCGGGGAGCTGTTTTTT. Protein: CASSLVGTSGVDTGELFF. The whole variable domain, filled in from reference TRBV11-3 and TRBJ2-2, reads EAGVVQSPRYKIIEKKQPVAFWCNPISGHNTLYWYLQNLGQGPELLIRYENEEAVDDSQLPKDRFSAERLKGVDSTLKIQPAELGDSAVYLCASSLVGTSGVDTGELFFGEGSRLTVL.

The chain combines TRBV7-2 with TRBJ2-1; maybe TRBD1 (5 bases). The V gene lost 1 base and the J gene lost 14 bases, with 9 bases spanning the gap. The CDR3 length is 11 residues. Germline V gene lookup returns CDR1 SGHTA and CDR2 FQGNSA. In nucleotides, the CDR3 is TGTGCCAGCAGCTTAGGCAGGGTCGAGTTCTTC. Translating gives CASSLGRVEFF.